This T cell receptor (beta chain) was observed in a study of cytomegalovirus exposure and HLA in healthy donors. Broader study findings: 150 to 200 TCR beta chains were listed as cytomegalovirus-associated. As a later analysis revealed, the rate of TCR association differed by HLA locus, with DRB1 most and HLA-C fewest.

PCR was performed using 60 Vbeta and 13 Jbeta primers. The repertoire was sequenced with immunoSEQ multiplex PCR; TCRdb's copy has only in-frame clones and lacks some. Of approximately 100,000 clones listed, 71% are singletons. About this clone itself: Its antigen is unknown.

The origin of this receptor is a female donor in good health and CMV-seronegative. The sequencing sample was made of PBMCs.

The DNA for the CDR3 is TGTGCCTGGAGTACGGCGGGAGTGGAGAATGAGCAGTTCTTC. It is translated as CAWSTAGVENEQFF. The chain combines TRBV30 with TRBJ2-1; 7 positions match TRBD2. Germline-derived CDR1 and CDR2 are GTSNPN and SVGIG (reference sequence). The CDR3 loop spans 14 amino acids. Trimming removed 2 bases from V and 7 bases from J; junction bases left unmatched: 8.